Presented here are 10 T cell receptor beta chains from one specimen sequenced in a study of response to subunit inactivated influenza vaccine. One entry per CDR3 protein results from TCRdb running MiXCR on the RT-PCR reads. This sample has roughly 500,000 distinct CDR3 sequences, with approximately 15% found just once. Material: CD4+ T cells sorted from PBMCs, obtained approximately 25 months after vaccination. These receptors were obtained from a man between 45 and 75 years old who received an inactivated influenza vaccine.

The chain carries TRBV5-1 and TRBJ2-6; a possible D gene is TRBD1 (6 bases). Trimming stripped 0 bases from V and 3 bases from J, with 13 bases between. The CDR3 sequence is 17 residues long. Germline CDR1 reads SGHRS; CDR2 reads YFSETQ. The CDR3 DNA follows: TGCGCCAGCAGCTTGGAATATACAGGGAGTGGGGCCAACGTCCTGACTTTC. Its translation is CASSLEYTGSGANVLTF.

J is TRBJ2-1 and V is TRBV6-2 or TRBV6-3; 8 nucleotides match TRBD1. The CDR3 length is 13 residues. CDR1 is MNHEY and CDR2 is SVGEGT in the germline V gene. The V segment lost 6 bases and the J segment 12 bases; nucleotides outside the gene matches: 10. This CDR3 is CASSPRRQGWQFF. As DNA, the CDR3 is TGTGCCAGCAGCCCGCGACGACAGGGGTGGCAGTTCTTC.

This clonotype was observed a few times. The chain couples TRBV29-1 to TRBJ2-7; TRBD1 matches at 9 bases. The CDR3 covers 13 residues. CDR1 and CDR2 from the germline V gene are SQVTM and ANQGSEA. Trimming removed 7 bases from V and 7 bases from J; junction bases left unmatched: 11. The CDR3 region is CSAGQGKAREQYF. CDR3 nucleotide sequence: TGCAGCGCGGGACAGGGAAAGGCTCGGGAGCAGTACTTC.

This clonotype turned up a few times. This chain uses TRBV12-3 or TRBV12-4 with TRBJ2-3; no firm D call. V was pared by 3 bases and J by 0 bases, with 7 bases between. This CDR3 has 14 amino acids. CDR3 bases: TGTGCCAGCAGTTTCTTACAGAGCACAGATACGCAGTATTTT. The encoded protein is CASSFLQSTDTQYF.

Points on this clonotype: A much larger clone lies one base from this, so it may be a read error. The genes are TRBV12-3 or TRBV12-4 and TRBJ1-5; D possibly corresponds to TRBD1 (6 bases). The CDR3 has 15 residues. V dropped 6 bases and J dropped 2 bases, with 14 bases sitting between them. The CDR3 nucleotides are TGTGCCAGCAGCAAGGTACAGGGAGGCAATCAGCCCCAGCATTTT. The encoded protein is CASSKVQGGNQPQHF.

In DNA form, the CDR3 reads TGCGCCAGCAGCTTGGAGGCCGGGATCAACAATGAGCAGTTCTTC. Its protein product is CASSLEAGINNEQFF. The gene calls are TRBV5-1 and TRBJ2-1; tentatively, D is TRBD2 (5 bases). Trimming took 0 bases from V and 5 from J, leaving 12 bases between them. Germline-derived CDR1 and CDR2 are SGHRS and YFSETQ. The CDR3 totals 15 residues. Using reference TRBV5-1 and TRBJ2-1 for the parts outside the CDR3, the full variable domain is KAGVTQTPRYLIKTRGQQVTLSCSPISGHRSVSWYQQTPGQGLQFLFEYFSETQRNKGNFPGRFSGRQFSNSRSEMNVSTLELGDSALYLCASSLEAGINNEQFFGPGTRLTVL.

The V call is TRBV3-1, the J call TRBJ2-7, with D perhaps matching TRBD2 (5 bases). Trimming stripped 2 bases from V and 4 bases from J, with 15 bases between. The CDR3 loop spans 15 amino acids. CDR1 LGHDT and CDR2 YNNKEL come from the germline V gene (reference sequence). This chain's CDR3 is CASSQTGIGRYEQYF. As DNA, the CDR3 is TGTGCCAGCAGCCAAACCGGGATAGGGCGGTACGAGCAGTACTTC.

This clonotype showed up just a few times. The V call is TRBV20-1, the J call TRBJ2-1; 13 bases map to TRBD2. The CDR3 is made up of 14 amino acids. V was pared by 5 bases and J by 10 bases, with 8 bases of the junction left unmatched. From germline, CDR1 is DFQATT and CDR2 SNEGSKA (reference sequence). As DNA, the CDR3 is TGCAGTGCTCAAGGACTAGCGGGAGCTTTGGAGCAGTTCTTC. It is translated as CSAQGLAGALEQFF.

CDR3 protein: CATQGLAGREQYF. CDR3 in DNA: TGTGCCACACAGGGACTAGCGGGACGCGAGCAGTACTTC. The genes are TRBV6-6 and TRBJ2-7; 13 nucleotides align to TRBD2. The CDR3 loop spans 13 amino acids. V lost 10 bases and J lost 6; bases outside the gene matches: 6. In germline, CDR1 is MNHNY, CDR2 SVGAGI (reference sequence).

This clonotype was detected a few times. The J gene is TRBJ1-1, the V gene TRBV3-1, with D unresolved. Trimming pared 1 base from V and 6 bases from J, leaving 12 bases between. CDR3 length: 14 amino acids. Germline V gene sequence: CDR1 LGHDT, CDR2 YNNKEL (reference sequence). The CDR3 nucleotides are TGTGCCAGCAGCCAAGCAAGTTGGCGGGCTGAAGCTTTCTTT. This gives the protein CASSQASWRAEAFF.